The 29 T cell receptor beta chains listed next were all sequenced from one sample in a study of blood T cell repertoires in COVID-19. Libraries were prepared by immunoSEQ multiplex PCR; TCRdb keeps only in-frame clonotypes and omits some of them. The sample contains fewer than 450,000 clones, approximately 91% of which appear only once. Sequencing used peripheral blood. These receptors all come from a woman in her seventies with COVID-19, enrolled during active disease.

J is TRBJ1-4 and V is TRBV10-3; 11 bases align to TRBD1. V lost 6 bases to trimming and J lost 5 bases; unmatched junction nucleotides: 17. CDR1 is ENHRY, CDR2 SYGVKD, per germline. The CDR3 totals 19 residues. The CDR3 here is CAISQPPGQGGYSNEKLFF. The DNA of the CDR3 is TGTGCCATCAGCCAACCTCCGGGACAGGGGGGGTATTCCAATGAAAAACTGTTTTTT.

This clone was seen a single time. V and J are TRBV7-2 and TRBJ2-7, with 10 bases lining up with TRBD2. After removal of 2 bases from V and 1 base from J, the junction contained 11 bases not matched to a gene. This CDR3 has 18 residues. The germline gives CDR1 SGHTA, CDR2 FQGNSA. CDR3 sequence reads: CASSLMLRASGRSYEQYF. CDR3 DNA sequence: TGTGCCAGCAGCTTAATGTTAAGGGCTAGCGGGAGATCCTACGAGCAGTACTTC.

CDR3 residues: CASTLDRQGRLDGYTF. The CDR3 coding sequence is TGTGCCAGCACGTTAGATAGACAGGGTAGACTGGATGGCTACACCTTC. This rearrangement joins TRBV7-2 to TRBJ1-2; 7 bases match TRBD1. Germline V gives CDR1 SGHTA, CDR2 FQGNSA. The CDR3 is 16 amino acids. V shed 7 bases, J shed 6 bases, and the junction held 17 bases outside the gene matches.

The chain has TRBV3-1 (or the pseudogene TRBV3-2) and TRBJ2-5, with D unresolved. Germline V gene sequence: CDR1 LGHDT, CDR2 YNNKEL (reference sequence). V lost 6 bases and J 4 bases, leaving 9 bases between the germline ends. The CDR3 length is 12 residues. The CDR3 coding sequence is TGTGCCAGCAGTCCTATCGGAGAGACCCAGTACTTC. This gives the protein CASSPIGETQYF.

In DNA form, the CDR3 reads TGTGCCAGCAGCTTCGGGACAGGGAAGAACACTGAAGCTTTCTTT. This sequence encodes CASSFGTGKNTEAFF. V and J are TRBV5-6 and TRBJ1-1, with 9 bases aligning to TRBD1. CDR1 and CDR2 from the germline V gene are SGHDT and YYEEEE. This CDR3 has 15 amino acids. Trimming cost V 2 bases and J 1 base; bases outside gene matches: 3.

V is TRBV3-1 (or the pseudogene TRBV3-2) and J is TRBJ1-3, with 7 bases that match TRBD1. V trimming: 0 bases; J trimming: 14 bases; junction bases outside the gene matches: 4. The CDR3 covers 12 residues. The germline V gene has CDR1 LGHDT and CDR2 YNNKEL (reference sequence). For the CDR3, the DNA is TGTGCCAGCAGCCAAGATGACAGGGCCTTATATTTT. Translation: CASSQDDRALYF.

The chain recombines TRBV5-8 with TRBJ2-3; weak D call: TRBD2 (5 bases). The germline gives CDR1 SGHTS, CDR2 YDEGEE. The CDR3 has 14 residues. V shed 4 bases and J shed 4 bases, with 13 bases lying between them. The CDR3 here is CASSLERGSDTQYF. In DNA form, the CDR3 reads TGTGCCAGCAGCCTGGAAAGAGGGTCAGATACGCAGTATTTT.

The rearrangement uses TRBV5-4 and TRBJ2-1; 8 nucleotides match TRBD1. V lost 0 bases and J lost 12; bases outside the gene matches: 2. The germline gives CDR1 SGHNT, CDR2 YYREEE (reference sequence). This CDR3 is built from 12 residues. CDR3 DNA: TGTGCCAGCAGCTTGGACAGGGGGGTGCAGTTCTTC. As protein: CASSLDRGVQFF.

The chain joins TRBV5-1 to TRBJ2-3, with D tentatively TRBD1 (7 bases). The CDR3 length is 15 residues. Germline V gene sequence: CDR1 SGHRS, CDR2 YFSETQ. V lost 2 bases and J 5 bases, leaving 15 bases between the germline ends. The DNA of the CDR3 is TGCGCCAGCAGCTTTTTGGAGGGGGCAAGAGATACGCAGTATTTT. Translated: CASSFLEGARDTQYF.

This rearrangement joins TRBV28 to TRBJ1-1, with D possibly matching TRBD1 (5 bases). CDR1 is MDHEN, CDR2 SYDVKM, per germline. Trimming took off 7 bases at V and 8 bases at J, with 11 bases between the two ends. This CDR3 has 11 residues. CDR3 DNA: TGTGCCAGCATAGGGGTCAAGGAAGCTTTCTTT. Encoded protein: CASIGVKEAFF.

The chain is built from TRBV2 and TRBJ2-2; perhaps TRBD1 as D (6 bases). This CDR3 has 15 amino acids. The V and J ends lost 6 bases and 2 bases respectively, with 13 bases between them. The germline V gene encodes CDR1 SNHLY and CDR2 FYNNEI. The CDR3 protein is CASRSGTTNTGELFF. CDR3 in DNA: TGTGCCAGCAGATCCGGGACAACTAACACCGGGGAGCTGTTTTTT.

The chain couples TRBV9 to TRBJ2-3, with 11 bases lining up with TRBD1. This CDR3 region has 15 residues. J was trimmed by 2 bases and V by 3 bases; bases with no gene match: 2. Germline V gene lookup returns CDR1 SGDLS and CDR2 YYNGEE. DNA of the CDR3: TGTGCCAGCAGCGGGACAGGGGGCAACACAGATACGCAGTATTTT. This translates into CASSGTGGNTDTQYF.

The chain joins TRBV19 to TRBJ1-3; D might be TRBD1 (6 bases). Germline-derived CDR1 and CDR2 are LNHDA and SQIVND (reference sequence). The CDR3 is 16 residues long. The V gene lost 1 base and the J gene lost 0 bases, with 10 bases spanning the gap. The CDR3 reads CASSIGDTRSGNTIYF. DNA for the CDR3: TGTGCCAGTAGTATAGGGGACACCCGCTCTGGAAACACCATATATTTT. The entire variable domain, with the rest obtained from reference TRBV19 and TRBJ1-3, is as follows: DGGITQSPKYLFRKEGQNVTLSCEQNLNHDAMYWYRQDPGQGLRLIYYSQIVNDFQKGDIAEGYSVSREKKESFPLTVTSAQKNPTAFYLCASSIGDTRSGNTIYFGEGSWLTVV.

The chain joins TRBV5-1 to TRBJ2-3; possible D gene TRBD2, 6 bases. Looked up from germline, CDR1 is SGHRS and CDR2 is YFSETQ. This CDR3 contains 15 residues. V dropped 0 bases and J dropped 2 bases, with 10 bases sitting between them. The DNA of the CDR3 is TGCGCCAGCAGCTTGGCCGGGGGAGACACAGATACGCAGTATTTT. Translating it yields CASSLAGGDTDTQYF.

V and J are TRBV5-1 and TRBJ2-5; weak D call: TRBD1 (6 bases). CDR3 size: 15 residues. Germline CDR1 SGHRS, CDR2 YFSETQ. Trimming pared 1 base from V and 1 base from J, leaving 11 bases between. This chain's CDR3 is CASSLQGQAQETQYF. The CDR3 DNA reads as TGCGCCAGCAGCTTGCAGGGGCAGGCCCAAGAGACCCAGTACTTC.

The rearrangement links TRBV27 to TRBJ2-1; maybe TRBD2 (6 bases). CDR3 length: 14 amino acids. V gave up 4 bases and J gave up 4 bases, with 11 bases separating them. Germline CDR1 MNHEY, CDR2 SMNVEV (reference sequence). CDR3 in amino acids: CASSSPGTYNEQFF. The CDR3, as DNA: TGTGCCAGCAGTTCGCCCGGGACTTACAATGAGCAGTTCTTC.

This chain connects TRBV28 to TRBJ2-7, with D maybe TRBD1 (6 bases). The germline CDR1 and CDR2 sequences are MDHEN and SYDVKM. Trimming took off 6 bases at V and 2 bases at J, with 17 bases between the two ends. The length of the CDR3 is 15 residues. The CDR3 DNA reads TGTGCCAGCAGACGAGAGGACAGAGGCACCTACGAGCAGTACTTC. Protein product: CASRREDRGTYEQYF.

J is TRBJ1-2 and V is TRBV28; the D is unclear. CDR1 and CDR2 from the germline V gene are MDHEN and SYDVKM. The CDR3 is 15 residues long. Deletions cut 2 bases from V and 3 bases from J, with 13 bases between. The CDR3 nucleotides read TGTGCCAGCAGTTTACCCCCTGGCGGGGACTATGGCTACACCTTC. It encodes CASSLPPGGDYGYTF.

Of note for this clone: Distinct nucleotide sequences in the sample also encode this CDR3. The chain has TRBV28 and TRBJ1-5; D gene unclear. Looked up from germline, CDR1 is MDHEN and CDR2 is SYDVKM. V was trimmed by 3 bases and J by 5 bases, leaving 11 bases between them. The CDR3 is 14 residues long. CDR3 nucleotides: TGTGCCAGCAGTTTGGTGCAGACTTATCAGCCCCAGCATTTT. This translates into CASSLVQTYQPQHF.

V is TRBV3-1 (or the pseudogene TRBV3-2) and J is TRBJ2-1, with TRBD2 as a possible D gene (7 bases). V was shortened by 4 bases and J by 5 bases, with 15 bases between the two germline ends. This CDR3 spans 15 amino acids. Germline CDR1 and CDR2: LGHDT and YNNKEL (reference sequence). The CDR3 reads CASSRTGGPNNEQFF. The CDR3, as DNA: TGTGCCAGCAGCCGAACCGGGGGGCCTAACAATGAGCAGTTCTTC.

The CDR3 bases are TGTGCCAGCAGGGATCGACAGGCAACTAATGAAAAACTGTTTTTT. Translation gives CASRDRQATNEKLFF. The V gene is TRBV2, the J gene TRBJ1-4; possible D gene TRBD1, 6 bases. Germline V gene sequence: CDR1 SNHLY, CDR2 FYNNEI. Trimming removed 6 bases at V and 0 bases at J, with 11 bases between. CDR3 length: 15 amino acids.

The V call is TRBV11-3, the J call TRBJ1-5; D is perhaps TRBD1 (5 bases). The CDR3 is 14 amino acids. Germline lookup yields CDR1 SGHNT and CDR2 YENEEA. Trimming pared 5 bases from V and 0 bases from J, leaving 8 bases between. The CDR3 protein is CASSLDSSNQPQHF. The DNA of the CDR3 is TGTGCCAGCAGCCTTGACAGTAGCAATCAGCCCCAGCATTTT. The entire variable domain, with the rest obtained from reference TRBV11-3 and TRBJ1-5, is as follows: EAGVVQSPRYKIIEKKQPVAFWCNPISGHNTLYWYLQNLGQGPELLIRYENEEAVDDSQLPKDRFSAERLKGVDSTLKIQPAELGDSAVYLCASSLDSSNQPQHFGDGTRLSIL.

V gene TRBV4-2 combines with J gene TRBJ1-1, with D possibly being TRBD1 (5 bases). The CDR3 runs 11 residues. The V gene's germline CDR1 is LGHNA and CDR2 YNFKEQ. Trimming took off 1 base at V and 8 bases at J, with 5 bases between the two ends. The CDR3 loop reads CASSQGTEAFF. In DNA form, the CDR3 reads TGTGCCAGCAGCCAAGGGACAGAAGCTTTCTTT.

The V gene is TRBV4-1, the J gene TRBJ1-6; a weak D match, TRBD1 (5 bases). This CDR3 contains 17 residues. V lost 0 bases, J lost 1 base, and 10 bases lay in between. The V gene's germline CDR1 is MGHRA and CDR2 YSYEKL. Written as DNA, the CDR3 is TGCGCCAGCAGCCAAGATAAGGGGATATCCTATAATTCACCCCTCCACTTT. Translation gives CASSQDKGISYNSPLHF.

This clone showed up just a few times. The rearrangement joins TRBV3-1 (or the pseudogene TRBV3-2) to TRBJ2-7; no clear D. Deletions cut 1 base from V and 5 bases from J, with 6 bases between. The CDR3 has 12 amino acids. CDR1 and CDR2 from the germline V gene are LGHDT and YNNKEL (reference sequence). CDR3 bases: TGTGCCAGCAGCCAAGGGCAGAACGAGCAGTACTTC. As protein: CASSQGQNEQYF.

The genes are TRBV19 and TRBJ1-3; tentative D call: TRBD1 (6 bases). V was trimmed by 9 bases and J by 4 bases, leaving 13 bases between them. Germline V lookup: CDR1 LNHDA, CDR2 SQIVND (reference sequence). The CDR3 runs 13 residues. The chain's CDR3 is CASPTGNGNTIYF. The CDR3 region has the DNA TGTGCCAGCCCTACAGGGAACGGAAACACCATATATTTT.

This chain links TRBV7-3 with TRBJ1-1; 7 bases map to TRBD1. Germline trimming cut 6 bases from V and 3 bases from J; bases unmatched to any gene: 4. Germline CDR1 and CDR2: SGHTA and FQGTGA. CDR3 size: 13 residues. The DNA for the CDR3 is TGTGCCAGCAGGCAGGGGGAGTACACTGAAGCTTTCTTT. Translated, it gives CASRQGEYTEAFF.

V and J are TRBV3-1 (or the pseudogene TRBV3-2) and TRBJ2-4; the match to TRBD1 covers 9 bases. Germline CDR1 reads LGHDT; CDR2 reads YNNKEL (reference sequence). This CDR3 has 18 amino acids. The V segment lost 0 bases and the J segment 4 bases; nucleotides outside the gene matches: 10. The DNA of the CDR3 is TGTGCCAGCAGCCAAGAGCTGACCATGACAGGGGGGAAAAACATTCAGTACTTC. Residues: CASSQELTMTGGKNIQYF.

This clone was found once. The rearrangement joins TRBV7-9 to TRBJ2-2, with a weak D call TRBD2 (5 bases). V was clipped by 4 bases and J by 0 bases, with 9 bases between them. Germline CDR1 reads SEHNR; CDR2 reads FQNEAQ (reference sequence). The CDR3 spans 15 residues. CDR3 DNA sequence: TGTGCCAGCAGCTATCCCGGGGCGAACACCGGGGAGCTGTTTTTT. It specifies CASSYPGANTGELFF.